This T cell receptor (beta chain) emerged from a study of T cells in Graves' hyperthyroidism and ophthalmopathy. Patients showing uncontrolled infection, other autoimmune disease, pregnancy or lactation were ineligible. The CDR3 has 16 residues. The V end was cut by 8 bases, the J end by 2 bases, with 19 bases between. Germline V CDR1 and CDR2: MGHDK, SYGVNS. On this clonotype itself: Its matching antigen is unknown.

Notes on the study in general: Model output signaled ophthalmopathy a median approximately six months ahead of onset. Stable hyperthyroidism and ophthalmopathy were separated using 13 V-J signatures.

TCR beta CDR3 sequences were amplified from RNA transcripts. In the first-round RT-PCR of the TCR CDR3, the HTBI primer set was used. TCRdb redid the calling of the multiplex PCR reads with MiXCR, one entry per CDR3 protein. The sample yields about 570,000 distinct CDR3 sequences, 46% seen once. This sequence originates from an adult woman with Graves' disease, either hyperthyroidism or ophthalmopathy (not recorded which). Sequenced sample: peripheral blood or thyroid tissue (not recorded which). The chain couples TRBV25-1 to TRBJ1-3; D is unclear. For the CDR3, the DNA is TGTGCCAGCTTAAGCAGCTTGTTCGGTGCTGGAAACACCATATATTTT. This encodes CASLSSLFGAGNTIYF.